The 14 T cell receptor beta chains in this list originate from one sample, sequenced in a study of cytomegalovirus exposure and HLA in healthy donors. Use of 60 Vbeta and 13 Jbeta primers characterized the PCR. The repertoire was sequenced with immunoSEQ multiplex PCR; TCRdb's copy has only in-frame clones and lacks some. The sample yields around 120,000 clones, roughly 80% seen once. Specimen: PBMCs. Receptors were obtained from a female donor in good health and CMV-seropositive.

The rearrangement links TRBV7-9 to TRBJ1-6; D is possibly TRBD1 (5 bases). Trimming shortened V by 3 bases and J by 6 bases, and 9 bases separated the two germline ends. Germline V gene lookup returns CDR1 SEHNR and CDR2 FQNEAQ (reference sequence). The CDR3 covers 14 residues. Here the CDR3 DNA reads TGTGCCAGCAGCTTCCCAGGGCCTAATTCACCCCTCCACTTT. Translating it yields CASSFPGPNSPLHF. Looking up the rest from reference TRBV7-9 and TRBJ1-6 gives the full variable domain: DTGVSQNPRHKITKRGQNVTFRCDPISEHNRLYWYRQTLGQGPEFLTYFQNEAQLEKSRLLSDRFSAERPKGSFSTLEIQRTEQGDSAMYLCASSFPGPNSPLHFGNGTRLTVT.

This chain links TRBV30 with TRBJ2-7, with 10 bases lining up with TRBD1. Per germline, CDR1 GTSNPN and CDR2 SVGIG (reference sequence). The CDR3 is 13 amino acids. Trimming cost V 2 bases and J 5 bases; bases outside gene matches: 3. CDR3 residues: CAWSRDRGDEQYF. The CDR3 nucleotides are TGTGCCTGGAGTAGGGACAGGGGCGACGAGCAGTACTTC. Full variable domain (missing parts from reference TRBV30 and TRBJ2-7): SQTIHQWPATLVQPVGSPLSLECTVEGTSNPNLYWYRQAAGRGLQLLFYSVGIGQISSEVPQNLSASRPQDRQFILSSKKLLLSDSGFYLCAWSRDRGDEQYFGPGTRLTVT.

This chain joins TRBV5-1 and TRBJ1-5; 7 bases are shared with TRBD1. Looked up from germline, CDR1 is SGHRS and CDR2 is YFSETQ. The CDR3 has 14 amino acids. V lost 3 bases to trimming and J lost 4 bases; unmatched junction nucleotides: 4. CDR3 in DNA: TGCGCCAGCAGCTCGGGACAGACAAATCAGCCCCAGCATTTT. Translated, it gives CASSSGQTNQPQHF.

This clone was counted only a few times. The J gene is TRBJ1-1, the V gene TRBV6-1; D unresolved. The CDR3 consists of 13 residues. V lost 7 bases and J lost 0, with 9 bases in between. CDR1 MNHNS and CDR2 SASEGT come from the germline V gene. For the CDR3, the DNA is TGTGCCAGCACCCCGAGGCTGAACACTGAAGCTTTCTTT. It is translated as CASTPRLNTEAFF.

The rearrangement uses TRBV18 and TRBJ2-7, with TRBD1 matching over 9 bases. Germline V gene lookup returns CDR1 KGHSH and CDR2 LQKENI. CDR3 size: 15 residues. Trimming cost V 3 bases and J 2 bases; bases outside gene matches: 5. CDR3 DNA sequence: TGTGCCAGCTCACCCGGGACAGGGAGGCCCTACGAGCAGTACTTC. Protein product: CASSPGTGRPYEQYF.

The V gene is TRBV30, the J gene TRBJ1-2, with 7 positions matching TRBD1. This CDR3 has 13 residues. Germline V gene data show CDR1 as GTSNPN and CDR2 as SVGIG (reference sequence). CDR3 protein: CAWGQLDNYGYTF. CDR3 bases: TGTGCTTGGGGACAGCTTGATAACTATGGCTACACCTTC.

The rearrangement joins TRBV9 to TRBJ1-4; TRBD1 is a possible D gene (5 bases). Between the trimmed V and J ends, which lost 3 bases and 15 bases, there was a span of 15 bases. From germline, CDR1 is SGDLS and CDR2 YYNGEE. The CDR3 is 12 residues long. The DNA for the CDR3 is TGTGCCAGCAGCGGTCCCACCGAACAGGTGTTTTTT. Amino acids: CASSGPTEQVFF.

This chain joins TRBV5-6 and TRBJ1-1; D is perhaps TRBD1 (6 bases). V lost 0 bases and J lost 4, with 22 bases in between. The CDR3 has 18 residues. Germline values: CDR1 SGHDT, CDR2 YYEEEE. CDR3 residues: CASSLAGQGIWVGTEAFF. In DNA form, the CDR3 reads TGTGCCAGCAGCTTGGCCGGGCAGGGGATCTGGGTGGGCACTGAAGCTTTCTTT.

The rearrangement joins TRBV11-1 to TRBJ2-3; perhaps TRBD2 as D (5 bases). The V gene lost 4 bases and the J gene lost 2 bases, with 10 bases spanning the gap. The V gene's germline CDR1 is SGHAT and CDR2 FQDESV (reference sequence). The CDR3 is made up of 14 amino acids. The CDR3 loop reads CASSYGLHTDTQYF. CDR3 nucleotide sequence: TGTGCCAGCAGCTACGGACTTCACACAGATACGCAGTATTTT. The complete variable domain, with remaining parts taken from reference TRBV11-1 and TRBJ2-3, reads EAEVAQSPRYKITEKSQAVAFWCDPISGHATLYWYRQILGQGPELLVQFQDESVVDDSQLPKDRFSAERLKGVDSTLKIQPAELGDSAMYLCASSYGLHTDTQYFGPGTRLTVL.

CDR3 protein: CATLAPIETQYF. CDR3 nucleotides: TGTGCCACCCTAGCTCCTATAGAGACCCAGTACTTC. The chain joins TRBV6-5 to TRBJ2-5; perhaps TRBD2 as D (5 bases). The germline CDR1 and CDR2 sequences are MNHEY and SVGAGI. Trimming left V 10 bases short and J 4 bases short, with 13 bases between. The CDR3 runs 12 residues.

The V call is TRBV7-9, the J call TRBJ1-2; D is perhaps TRBD1 (6 bases). The V and J ends lost 6 bases and 5 bases respectively, with 10 bases between them. In germline, CDR1 is SEHNR, CDR2 FQNEAQ (reference sequence). The CDR3 is 12 amino acids. The CDR3 loop reads CASRTGWYGYTF. CDR3 in DNA: TGTGCCAGCAGAACAGGGTGGTATGGCTACACCTTC.

The chain uses TRBV5-1 and TRBJ2-5; TRBD2 agrees at 12 bases. This CDR3 has 16 residues. V dropped 0 bases and J dropped 3; count of bases not matched to a gene: 3. Germline V CDR1 and CDR2: SGHRS, YFSETQ. CDR3 region: CASSLGLAGAKETQYF. CDR3 bases: TGCGCCAGCAGCTTGGGACTAGCGGGGGCAAAAGAGACCCAGTACTTC.

This chain links TRBV18 with TRBJ2-6; D possibly corresponds to TRBD1 (5 bases). This CDR3 has 18 amino acids. Between the trimmed V and J ends, which lost 2 bases and 4 bases, there was a span of 18 bases. The V gene's germline CDR1 is KGHSH and CDR2 LQKENI. CDR3 sequence reads: CASSPARQGLGGANVLTF. DNA for the CDR3: TGTGCCAGCTCACCAGCCAGGCAGGGCTTGGGAGGGGCCAACGTCCTGACTTTC.

V gene TRBV9 combines with J gene TRBJ1-1, with a weak D call TRBD1 (5 bases). Germline V lookup: CDR1 SGDLS, CDR2 YYNGEE. The CDR3 extends over 14 amino acids. The V and J ends lost 4 bases and 5 bases respectively, with 15 bases between them. The CDR3 sequence is CASSLSGGATEAFF. The CDR3 bases are TGTGCCAGCAGCTTATCAGGAGGGGCTACTGAAGCTTTCTTT. Based on the CDR3 plus reference TRBV9 and TRBJ1-1, the full variable domain is DSGVTQTPKHLITATGQRVTLRCSPRSGDLSVYWYQQSLDQGLQFLIQYYNGEERAKGNILERFSAQQFPDLHSELNLSSLELGDSALYFCASSLSGGATEAFFGQGTRLTVV.